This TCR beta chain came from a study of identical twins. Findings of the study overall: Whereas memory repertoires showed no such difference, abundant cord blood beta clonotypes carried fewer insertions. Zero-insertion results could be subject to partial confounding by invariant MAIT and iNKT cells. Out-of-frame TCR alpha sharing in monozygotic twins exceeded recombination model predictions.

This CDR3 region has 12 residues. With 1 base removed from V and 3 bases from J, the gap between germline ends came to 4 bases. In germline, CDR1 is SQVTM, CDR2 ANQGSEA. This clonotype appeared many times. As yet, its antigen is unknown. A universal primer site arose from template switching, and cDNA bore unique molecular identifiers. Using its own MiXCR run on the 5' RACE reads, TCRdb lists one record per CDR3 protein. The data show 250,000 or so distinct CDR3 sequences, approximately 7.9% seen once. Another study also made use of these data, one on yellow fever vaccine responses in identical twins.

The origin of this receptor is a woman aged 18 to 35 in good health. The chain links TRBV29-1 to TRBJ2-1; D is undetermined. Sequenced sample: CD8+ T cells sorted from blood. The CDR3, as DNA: TGCAGCGTTGAAGTCCGCTACAATGAGCAGTTCTTC. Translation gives CSVEVRYNEQFF.